These T cell receptor beta chains were read from a single sample in a study of identifying expanded T cells in peripheral blood. Generated by immunoSEQ multiplex PCR, the TCRdb table keeps only in-frame clones and is missing some. Of roughly 130,000 clones in the sample, approximately 86% were seen once. Material for sequencing was blood. The receptors were gathered from a person aged 18 to 69 in good health. CDR3s include the opening cysteine and the closing phenylalanine or tryptophan. Each record gives: D gene, J gene, V gene, clone size, CDR3 DNA, CDR3 protein. A D gene is named only where the DNA matches it firmly. Clone size is shown for a subset of rows, as once, few, many or a class of expanded clone.

D gene: TRBD1
J gene: TRBJ1-2
V gene: TRBV6-4
clone size: .
CDR3 DNA: TGTGCCAGCAGTCCCGGGACAGGGGGCAACTATGGCTACACCTTC
CDR3 protein: CASSPGTGGNYGYTF

D gene: .
J gene: TRBJ2-2
V gene: TRBV7-2
clone size: .
CDR3 DNA: TGTGCCAGCAGCTTAGTGCAGTTCGGGGAGCTGTTTTTT
CDR3 protein: CASSLVQFGELFF

D gene: TRBD2
J gene: TRBJ2-7
V gene: TRBV5-1
clone size: .
CDR3 DNA: TGCGCCAGCAGCTTGGCTGGACTAGCGGGACTCTACGAGCAGTACTTC
CDR3 protein: CASSLAGLAGLYEQYF

D gene: .
J gene: TRBJ2-2
V gene: TRBV5-1
clone size: once
CDR3 DNA: TGCGCCAGCAGAGCGGCCCCAAAAGGTAGCGGGGAGCTGTTTTTT
CDR3 protein: CASRAAPKGSGELFF

D gene: .
J gene: TRBJ1-1
V gene: TRBV19
clone size: .
CDR3 DNA: TGTGCCAGTCGTTTGGGGGGCGGGACTGAAGCTTTCTTT
CDR3 protein: CASRLGGGTEAFF

D gene: TRBD2
J gene: TRBJ2-7
V gene: TRBV29-1
clone size: .
CDR3 DNA: TGCAGCGTCCGTGGTGGGGGGGAAAGCTCCTACGAGCAGTACTTC
CDR3 protein: CSVRGGGESSYEQYF

D gene: .
J gene: TRBJ2-3
V gene: TRBV4-2
clone size: .
CDR3 DNA: TGTGCCAGCAGCCAAGTACTGATGGGGCAGGCAGATACGCAGTATTTT
CDR3 protein: CASSQVLMGQADTQYF

D gene: .
J gene: TRBJ2-1
V gene: TRBV19
clone size: .
CDR3 DNA: TGTGCCAGTAGTATTACTGGTGCGTACAGGAACAATGAGCAGTTCTTC
CDR3 protein: CASSITGAYRNNEQFF

D gene: TRBD2
J gene: TRBJ2-1
V gene: TRBV30
clone size: once
CDR3 DNA: TGTGCCTGGACTAGCGGGGGGGCAGGTAATGAGCAGTTCTTC
CDR3 protein: CAWTSGGAGNEQFF

D gene: TRBD1
J gene: TRBJ1-1
V gene: TRBV18
clone size: once
CDR3 DNA: TGTGCCAGCGCGACCGGGACAGGGGGCTTCACTGAAGCTTTCTTT
CDR3 protein: CASATGTGGFTEAFF

D gene: .
J gene: TRBJ2-7
V gene: TRBV6-5
clone size: .
CDR3 DNA: TGTGCCAGCAGCCGGACTGGCTCCTACGAGCAGTACTTC
CDR3 protein: CASSRTGSYEQYF

D gene: .
J gene: TRBJ1-2
V gene: TRBV4-1
clone size: .
CDR3 DNA: TGCGCCAGCAGCCAAGTCTCGAGGCGGAACTATGGCTACACCTTC
CDR3 protein: CASSQVSRRNYGYTF

D gene: .
J gene: TRBJ2-2
V gene: TRBV7-9
clone size: .
CDR3 DNA: TGTGCCAGCAGCTTGGATACCGGGGAGCTGTTTTTT
CDR3 protein: CASSLDTGELFF

D gene: .
J gene: TRBJ1-2
V gene: TRBV18
clone size: .
CDR3 DNA: TGTGCCAGCTCACTTGATCAGGGACGTGGCTACACCTTC
CDR3 protein: CASSLDQGRGYTF

D gene: .
J gene: TRBJ2-7
V gene: TRBV7-8
clone size: .
CDR3 DNA: TGTGCCAGCAGCTTAGTCGCCACGGGTAGCGAGCAGTACTTC
CDR3 protein: CASSLVATGSEQYF